This record looks at one T cell receptor (beta chain) sequence and its context. This clonotype occurred a few times. The target of this receptor is not known. The input lacks base qualities; no much larger clone sits a single base away. This sample was included in a study of T cells in Graves' hyperthyroidism and ophthalmopathy (dated by TCRdb to between 2017 and 2020). Broadly, across the study: Peripheral blood samples were taken at the time of initial diagnosis, prior to any treatment. A discovery cohort of about a hundred patients, roughly 40 with Graves' ophthalmopathy and 55 to 60 with stable Graves' hyperthyroidism, was used to find distinguishing TCR V-J signatures. Prospective prediction of ophthalmopathy was tested in an independent validation cohort of some 19 hyperthyroidism patients and roughly 16 patients who later progressed to ophthalmopathy. The approximately 100 discovery patients were divided at random into training and test sets in a 7:3 ratio. In addition, the study compared T-cell repertoires in thyroid tissue and in blood from several Graves' hyperthyroidism patients. After sampling, hyperthyroidism patients received methimazole starting at 30 mg daily, and ophthalmopathy patients received high-dose intravenous methylprednisolone. According to the paper, TCR Vbeta CDR3 sequencing was carried out on approximately 140 peripheral blood samples, which came from approximately 41 ophthalmopathy, 70 to 80 hyperthyroidism and approximately 17 progressor patients. Beyond this particular receptor, the publication reports: Most expanded thyroid clonotypes (frequency above 0.001) were also detected in blood, suggesting blood repertoires may reflect thyroid immune responses. In validation, progression to ophthalmopathy was predicted by the model with about 70% sensitivity and roughly 76% specificity, a median of around 6.5 months before onset. A model built on a 13 V-J signature distinguished ophthalmopathy from stable hyperthyroidism, reaching around 88% sensitivity and about 81% specificity in cross-validation and 80%/75% in testing. No statistical method was used to set the sample size in advance, and investigators knew the group allocation.

The TCR beta CDR3 regions were amplified from the RNA transcripts. The TCR CDR3 was subjected to a first round of RT-PCR using the HTBI primer set and the Qiagen OneStep RT-PCR kit. The libraries were constructed in a second round of multiplex PCR and then size-selected and purified. The libraries were sequenced on an Illumina HiSeq2000 using paired-end 100 bp reads. In the paper's pipeline: SOAPnuke was used to process the raw data, with reads discarded if the reads contained adapters or uncalled bases, had a mean Phred below 15, or lacked an exact constant-primer or identifier match. COPE v1.2.5 was used to merge the high-quality paired reads, and each unique nucleotide sequence was defined as a clonotype. Clonotypes were aligned to IMGT TRBV, TRBD and TRBJ reference segments using MiTCR v1.1. The analysis included only V-J combinations with a frequency above 0.0001, which together covered roughly 99% of the repertoires. A TCS score was defined as the ratio of F50 (clonal expansion) to E x V (chaos), with BLOSUM62-based TCRdist applied between CDR3 peptides within each V-J. Welch's t-statistics and random forest reduced several hundred V-J features to 13, which were used in a naive Bayes classifier (R e1071). TCRdb trimmed public reads at Q25 via fastp, called clones via MiXCR and kept in-frame beta chains. Rows are combined by CDR3 protein, so each entry shows the most common genes and DNA. TCRdb's processing, not the authors' own work, is the source of the V and J calls. For this sample the table gives 450,000 to 600,000 distinct CDR3 sequences, of which around 15% were detected only once. The ten largest clonotypes hold over 11% of the sample.

A patient counted as having stable Graves' hyperthyroidism if no progression to ophthalmopathy occurred over 18 months of follow-up. Hyperthyroidism patients were aged 18 to 65 years and newly diagnosed, with disease duration of less than 2 months. Exclusion was applied to patients with uncontrolled infections, other autoimmune diseases, pregnancy or lactation. Clinical symptoms, serum thyroxine and TRAb, thyroid ultrasound, and orbital computed tomography formed the basis for the diagnoses. PBMCs were isolated from 7.5 to 10 ml of fresh peripheral blood by Ficoll-Paque density gradient centrifugation. Total RNA was extracted using Trizol reagent, and RNA quality was assessed on an Agilent 2100 Bioanalyzer. As encoded in the germline V gene (reference sequence), CDR1 is MNHEY while CDR2 is SMNVEV. V and J are trimmed by 5 bases and 4 bases, and the gene matches miss 7 bases of the junction. The CDR3, cysteine through phenylalanine, is 14 amino acids long. Of all the DNA, just the CDR3 is kept, 42 bases in frame from base 1.

The TCR was taken from a woman in her forties with Graves' hyperthyroidism. Sequencing was carried out using blood. The rearrangement combines TRBV27 with TRBJ1-1; 7 central bases correspond to TRBD1. The DNA is as follows: TGTGCCAGCAGTGCGACAGGGTTTGGCACTGAAGCTTTCTTT. Translated, this gives CASSATGFGTEAFF.